A selection of T cell receptor beta chains follows, all from one sample in a study of T cells in Graves' hyperthyroidism and ophthalmopathy. Using its own MiXCR run on the multiplex PCR reads, TCRdb lists one record per CDR3 protein. The top ten clones hold about 3.7% of a sample with about 350,000 distinct CDR3 sequences, approximately 20% of them seen once. Input material: blood. Receptors were obtained from a woman aged 18-35 years with Graves' hyperthyroidism. The CDR3 runs from the conserved cysteine through the conserved F or W. D genes are given only for firm matches. Not every row has a clone size; where given, it reads once, few, many or a size class.

CDR3 protein,CDR3 DNA,CDR3 length,J gene,V gene,D gene,clone size
CSARQGAEAFF,TGCAGTGCTAGACAGGGGGCTGAAGCTTTCTTT,11,TRBJ1-1,TRBV20-1,TRBD1,many
CASSPQRRLNQPQHF,TGTGCCAGCAGCCCTCAAAGACGGCTGAATCAGCCCCAGCATTTT,15,TRBJ1-5,TRBV28,NA,many
CASSPDTDTEAFF,TGCGCCAGCAGCCCAGACACCGACACTGAAGCTTTCTTT,13,TRBJ1-1,TRBV5-1,NA,few
CASSSSTGANYGYTF,TGCGCCAGCAGCTCTTCGACAGGGGCCAACTATGGCTACACCTTC,15,TRBJ1-2,TRBV5-1,TRBD1,many
CASSERLAGRTYEQYF,TGTGCCAGCAGTGAACGACTAGCGGGGCGGACCTACGAGCAGTACTTC,16,TRBJ2-7,TRBV6-1,TRBD2,NA
CASRQTREQYF,TGTGCCAGCAGACAGACCCGGGAGCAGTACTTC,11,TRBJ2-7,TRBV7-8,NA,many
CASSQGQGADGYTF,TGTGCCAGCAGCCAAGGCCAGGGGGCAGATGGCTACACCTTC,14,TRBJ1-2,TRBV3-1,TRBD1,NA
CASSEYGTRELFF,TGTGCCAGCAGTGAATACGGCACCAGGGAGCTGTTTTTT,13,TRBJ2-2,TRBV6-1,NA,many
CASTHGGNEQYF,TGTGCCAGCACGCACGGGGGGAACGAGCAGTACTTC,12,TRBJ2-7,TRBV28,TRBD2,many
CASSRGGKETQYF,TGCGCCAGCAGCCGGGGGGGAAAGGAGACCCAGTACTTC,13,TRBJ2-5,TRBV10-1,TRBD2,many
CASSLVGEEAFF,TGCGCCAGCAGCTTGGTGGGGGAGGAGGCTTTCTTT,12,TRBJ1-1,TRBV5-1,NA,many
CATSEPPGQGAQETQYF,TGTGCCACCAGTGAGCCCCCGGGACAGGGGGCCCAAGAGACCCAGTACTTC,17,TRBJ2-5,TRBV24-1,TRBD1,many
CASSLRRASGLTNTGELFF,TGCGCCAGCAGCCTGCGGCGGGCTAGCGGATTGACGAACACCGGGGAGCTGTTTTTT,19,TRBJ2-2,TRBV5-1,TRBD2,many
CASSEGLGSEQYF,TGCGCCAGCAGTGAGGGTTTGGGGAGCGAGCAGTACTTC,13,TRBJ2-7,TRBV10-1,NA,many
CASSQETRKSRFSEAFF,TGCGCCAGCAGCCAAGAGACGCGAAAAAGTAGGTTCTCTGAAGCTTTCTTT,17,TRBJ1-1,TRBV4-1,NA,NA
CASSHWEGAYEQYF,TGTGCCAGCAGCCATTGGGAGGGGGCCTACGAGCAGTACTTC,14,TRBJ2-7,TRBV5-6,NA,many
CASRSRDRGVGYTF,TGTGCCAGCAGATCCCGGGACAGGGGGGTTGGCTACACCTTC,14,TRBJ1-2,TRBV6-1,TRBD1,NA